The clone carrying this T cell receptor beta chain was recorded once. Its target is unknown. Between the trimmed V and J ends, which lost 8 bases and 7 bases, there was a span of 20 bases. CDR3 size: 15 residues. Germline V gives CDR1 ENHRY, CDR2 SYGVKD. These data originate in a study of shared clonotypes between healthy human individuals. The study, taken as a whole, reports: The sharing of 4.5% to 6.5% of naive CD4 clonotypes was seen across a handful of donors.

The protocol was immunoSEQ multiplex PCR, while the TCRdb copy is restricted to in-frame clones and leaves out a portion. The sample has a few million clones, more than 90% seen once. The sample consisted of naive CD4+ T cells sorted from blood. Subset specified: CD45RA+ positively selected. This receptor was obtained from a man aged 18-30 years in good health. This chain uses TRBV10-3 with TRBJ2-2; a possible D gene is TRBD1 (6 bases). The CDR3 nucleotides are TGTGCCATCGGGGGATTGACAGGAACCGACGGGGAGCTGTTTTTT. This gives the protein CAIGGLTGTDGELFF.